The source of this T cell receptor beta chain is a study of shared clonotypes between healthy human individuals. Per the germline V gene, CDR1 is LNHDA and CDR2 is SQIVND (reference sequence). The CDR3 sequence is 15 residues long. The germline V and J ends were trimmed by 4 bases and 6 bases, with 16 bases remaining between them. This clone was counted once. Its specificity is not known. Study-level points and caveats: With few donors, the genetic and exposure-history diversity represented was limited. Lower generation probabilities were found for non-shared clonotypes than for those shared by all four donors.

CD4+ cell separation produced CD45RA+ naive and CD45RA-negative memory subsets. The data were produced by immunoSEQ multiplex PCR, yet TCRdb's version contains in-frame clones alone and is incomplete. Altogether 2 million to 3 million clones are present, more than 90% being singletons, with the ten largest covering around 0.15%. The chain employs TRBV19 and TRBJ1-5, with D maybe TRBD1 (5 bases). Source material: naive CD4+ T cells sorted from blood. The subset here: CD45RA+ positively selected. The sequence derives from a man between 18 and 29 years old in good health. CDR3 in amino acids: CASSTGGGRVQPQHF. CDR3 nucleotide sequence: TGTGCCAGTAGTACCGGCGGGGGGAGGGTTCAGCCCCAGCATTTT.